These T cell receptor beta chains were read from a single sample in a study of T cell responses to AZD1222 COVID-19 vaccine. Only in-frame clones appear in the TCRdb table, and some are missing; sequencing was by immunoSEQ multiplex PCR. The data contain about 94,000 clones, approximately 81% of them singletons. Sample: peripheral blood, taken 28 days after the second AZD1222 dose. The receptors stem from an adult who received the AZD1222 COVID-19 vaccine. Each CDR3 is given with its conserved first and last residue. D genes are given only for firm matches. Only some rows state a clone size, as once, few, many or a class for expanded clones.

cdr3_length	v_call	j_call	d_call	clone_size	cdr3_aa	cdr3_nt
13	TRBV14	TRBJ1-2	NA	NA	CASSQGLVYGYTF	TGTGCCAGCAGCCAAGGCTTAGTGTATGGCTACACCTTC
14	TRBV6-5	TRBJ1-1	TRBD1	NA	CASSYRTGGTEAFF	TGTGCCAGCAGTTACCGGACAGGGGGCACTGAAGCTTTCTTT
14	TRBV6-5	TRBJ2-7	TRBD1	NA	CASTAGTGSYEQYF	TGTGCCAGCACCGCCGGGACAGGGTCCTACGAGCAGTACTTC
13	TRBV5-1	TRBJ2-7	NA	NA	CASSLAIGSEQYF	TGCGCCAGCAGCTTGGCAATCGGGAGCGAGCAGTACTTC
14	TRBV14	TRBJ2-1	TRBD2	NA	CASSLLAGGNEQFF	TGTGCCAGCAGCCTACTAGCGGGAGGAAATGAGCAGTTCTTC
15	TRBV7-2	TRBJ2-1	NA	few	CASSLFSAYANEQFF	TGTGCCAGCAGCTTATTTTCAGCGTACGCCAATGAGCAGTTCTTC
14	TRBV11-3	TRBJ2-7	TRBD1	NA	CASSAGGQGYEQYF	TGTGCCAGCAGCGCAGGGGGACAGGGCTACGAGCAGTACTTC
16	TRBV28	TRBJ2-3	NA	NA	CASRDMTVEGADTQYF	TGTGCCAGCAGGGACATGACAGTCGAGGGTGCAGATACGCAGTATTTT
13	TRBV18	TRBJ2-7	NA	NA	CASSPSQDSEQYF	TGTGCCAGCTCACCAAGCCAGGACTCCGAGCAGTACTTC
13	TRBV7-3	TRBJ2-2	NA	few	CASSLGGTGELFF	TGTGCCAGCAGTTTAGGTGGCACCGGGGAGCTGTTTTTT
16	TRBV7-2	TRBJ2-7	TRBD1	NA	CASTTPSGTGSYEQYF	TGTGCCAGCACCACCCCTTCCGGGACAGGGAGCTACGAGCAGTACTTC
15	TRBV7-9	TRBJ2-5	TRBD2	NA	CASSLGREGEETQYF	TGTGCCAGCAGCTTAGGGCGGGAGGGCGAGGAGACCCAGTACTTC
15	TRBV27	TRBJ1-4	NA	few	CASSGVLGGVGKLFF	TGTGCCAGCAGTGGGGTGTTAGGGGGAGTGGGTAAACTGTTTTTT
15	TRBV11-2	TRBJ1-1	TRBD1	few	CASSRGRPGGTEAFF	TGTGCCAGCAGCAGGGGACGCCCAGGGGGCACTGAAGCTTTCTTT
13	TRBV18	TRBJ1-1	TRBD1	NA	CASSQGANTEAFF	TGTGCCAGCTCACAGGGGGCGAACACTGAAGCTTTCTTT
14	TRBV24-1	TRBJ2-2	TRBD2	NA	CATSAMGGSGELFF	TGTGCCACCAGTGCGATGGGGGGGTCCGGGGAGCTGTTTTTT
19	TRBV9	TRBJ2-3	TRBD2	NA	CASSVTGLAGGSWTDTQYF	TGTGCCAGCAGCGTAACCGGACTAGCGGGGGGGTCTTGGACAGATACGCAGTATTTT
14	TRBV10-2	TRBJ1-3	TRBD1	NA	CASGGQIKGNTIYF	TGCGCCAGCGGGGGACAGATTAAAGGAAACACCATATATTTT
17	TRBV19	TRBJ2-3	TRBD2	few	CASPRGSGREGTDTQYF	TGTGCCTCGCCAAGGGGTAGCGGGAGGGAGGGGACAGATACGCAGTATTTT
16	TRBV4-2	TRBJ2-1	NA	NA	CASSQAGDLSYNEQFF	TGTGCCAGCAGCCAAGCGGGAGACCTATCTTACAATGAGCAGTTCTTC
19	TRBV4-2	TRBJ2-3	TRBD1	NA	CASSQNGQGWSVGTDTQYF	TGTGCCAGCAGCCAAAACGGACAGGGGTGGTCAGTTGGCACAGATACGCAGTATTTT
16	TRBV10-1	TRBJ2-3	TRBD1	NA	CASSESRGLGTDTQYF	TGCGCCAGCAGTGAGTCAAGGGGGCTCGGCACAGATACGCAGTATTTT
13	TRBV6-7	TRBJ1-4	NA	NA	CASKYFGCEKLFF	TGTGCCAGCAAATACTTTGGGTGTGAAAAACTGTTTTTT
16	TRBV7-2	TRBJ1-2	TRBD1	once	CASSLAATGGLYGYTF	TGTGCCAGCAGCTTAGCGGCAACAGGGGGACTCTATGGCTACACCTTC
13	TRBV18	TRBJ2-7	NA	NA	CASSAGNPYEQYF	TGTGCCAGCTCAGCCGGGAACCCCTACGAGCAGTACTTC
12	TRBV30	TRBJ1-1	NA	NA	CAWARVNTEAFF	TGTGCCTGGGCTCGGGTGAACACTGAAGCTTTCTTT
15	TRBV21-1	TRBJ2-7	NA	NA	CASSKFLAESYEQYF	TGTGCCAGCAGCAAGTTCCTAGCAGAGTCCTACGAGCAGTACTTC
17	TRBV7-2	TRBJ1-2	NA	NA	CASSLGGRGTIPYGYTF	TGTGCCAGCAGCTTAGGTGGTAGGGGGACAATTCCCTATGGCTACACCTTC